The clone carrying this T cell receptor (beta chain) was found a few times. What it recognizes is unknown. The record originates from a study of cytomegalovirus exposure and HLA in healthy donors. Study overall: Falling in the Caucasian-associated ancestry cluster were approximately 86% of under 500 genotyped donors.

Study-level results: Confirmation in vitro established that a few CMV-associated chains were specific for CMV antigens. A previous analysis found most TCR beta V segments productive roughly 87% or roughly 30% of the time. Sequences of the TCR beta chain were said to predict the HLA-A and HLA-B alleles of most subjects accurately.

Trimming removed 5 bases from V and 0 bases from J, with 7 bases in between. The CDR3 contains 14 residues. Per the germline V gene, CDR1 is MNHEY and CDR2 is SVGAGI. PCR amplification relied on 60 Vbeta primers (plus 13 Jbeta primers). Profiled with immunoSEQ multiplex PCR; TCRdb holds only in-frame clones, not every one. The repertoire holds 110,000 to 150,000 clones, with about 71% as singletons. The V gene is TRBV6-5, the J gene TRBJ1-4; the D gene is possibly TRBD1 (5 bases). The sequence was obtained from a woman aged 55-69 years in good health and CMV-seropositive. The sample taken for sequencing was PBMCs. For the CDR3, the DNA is TGTGCCAGCAGTACGACAGCAACTAATGAAAAACTGTTTTTT. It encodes CASSTTATNEKLFF.